These 21 T cell receptor beta chains were all obtained from the same sample, sequenced in a study of blood T cell repertoires in COVID-19. Sequencing was performed with immunoSEQ multiplex PCR; in TCRdb, only in-frame clones are kept and a portion is missing. Among around 300,000 clones listed, approximately 88% were seen once. Sequenced sample: peripheral blood. The source is a woman in her thirties or forties who had recovered from COVID-19.

The V call is TRBV9, the J call TRBJ2-1, with D possibly TRBD2 on 7 matching bases. The V end lost 4 bases, the J end lost 8 bases, and 13 bases lay between the germline ends. The CDR3 runs to 13 residues. CDR1 and CDR2 from the germline V gene are SGDLS and YYNGEE. The CDR3 DNA follows: TGTGCCAGCAGCTTCGCGGGGGCCTATGAGCAGTTCTTC. It specifies CASSFAGAYEQFF. The variable domain in full, completed from reference TRBV9 and TRBJ2-1, reads DSGVTQTPKHLITATGQRVTLRCSPRSGDLSVYWYQQSLDQGLQFLIQYYNGEERAKGNILERFSAQQFPDLHSELNLSSLELGDSALYFCASSFAGAYEQFFGPGTRLTVL.

V is TRBV6-5 and J is TRBJ1-2, with 7 positions matching TRBD1. V shed 4 bases, J shed 2 bases, and the junction held 7 bases outside the gene matches. Germline V gene lookup returns CDR1 MNHEY and CDR2 SVGAGI. The CDR3 is made up of 15 amino acids. The CDR3 sequence: CASSLRQGLNYGYTF. In nucleotides, the CDR3 is TGTGCCAGCAGTTTAAGACAGGGCCTAAACTATGGCTACACCTTC.

The chain joins TRBV2 to TRBJ2-5; D ambiguous. The length of the CDR3 is 12 residues. Between the trimmed V and J ends, which lost 9 bases and 2 bases, there was a span of 10 bases. The germline gives CDR1 SNHLY, CDR2 FYNNEI. CDR3 sequence (DNA): TGTGCCAGTAGAGGCAATCAAGAGACCCAGTACTTC. It yields the protein CASRGNQETQYF.

The chain links TRBV14 to TRBJ2-3; TRBD2 matches at 8 bases. Germline CDR1 is SGHDN and CDR2 is FVKESK. The junction had 9 bases not matched to a gene; V was cut back by 4 bases and J by 0 bases. The CDR3 consists of 17 residues. CDR3 protein: CASSRTTSGLSTDTQYF. CDR3 in DNA: TGTGCCAGCAGCCGAACCACTAGCGGCCTAAGCACAGATACGCAGTATTTT.

The chain recombines TRBV6-2 or TRBV6-3 with TRBJ2-5; 9 bases align to TRBD2. Trimming cost V 6 bases and J 5 bases; bases outside gene matches: 10. The CDR3 has 15 amino acids. The germline V gene has CDR1 MNHEY and CDR2 SVGEGT. This CDR3 is CASRPSGIVRETQYF. CDR3 coding DNA: TGTGCCAGCAGGCCTAGCGGGATTGTAAGGGAGACCCAGTACTTC.

The chain has TRBV14 and TRBJ2-6, with D perhaps TRBD2 (7 bases). The V gene's germline CDR1 is SGHDN and CDR2 FVKESK. The CDR3 has 18 amino acids. The V and J ends lost 3 bases and 0 bases respectively, with 15 bases between them. The CDR3 coding sequence is TGTGCCAGCAGCCATCCCCGGCGGGGGCTCTCTGGGGCCAACGTCCTGACTTTC. Protein sequence: CASSHPRRGLSGANVLTF.

This chain uses TRBV28 with TRBJ2-5; possible D gene TRBD1, 6 bases. This CDR3 contains 15 residues. V was trimmed by 5 bases and J by 2 bases, leaving 15 bases between them. Germline V gene data show CDR1 as MDHEN and CDR2 as SYDVKM. The CDR3 sequence is CASSTRPQGQETQYF. CDR3 in DNA: TGTGCCAGCAGTACCCGCCCACAGGGACAAGAGACCCAGTACTTC. Combining the CDR3 with reference TRBV28 and TRBJ2-5 gives the whole variable domain DVKVTQSSRYLVKRTGEKVFLECVQDMDHENMFWYRQDPGLGLRLIYFSYDVKMKEKGDIPEGYSVSREKKERFSLILESASTNQTSMYLCASSTRPQGQETQYFGPGTRLLVL.

V is TRBV19 and J is TRBJ2-1; TRBD1 aligns across 10 bases. Trimming took 5 bases from V and 5 from J; bases not matched to a gene: 15. CDR3 length: 18 residues. The germline gives CDR1 LNHDA, CDR2 SQIVND (reference sequence). The CDR3 sequence is CASSPHRSGTGENNEQFF. The CDR3, as DNA: TGTGCCAGTAGTCCCCACCGCTCCGGGACAGGGGAAAACAATGAGCAGTTCTTC.

The table lists this clone with a count of one. The genes are TRBV4-1 and TRBJ2-3, with 13 bases identical to TRBD2. V was pared by 2 bases and J by 2 bases, with 10 bases of the junction left unmatched. Looked up from germline, CDR1 is MGHRA and CDR2 is YSYEKL. The CDR3 is made up of 19 amino acids. Written as DNA, the CDR3 is TGCGCCAGCAGCCAACTTGGACTAGCGGGAGTACTTTCCACAGATACGCAGTATTTT. As protein: CASSQLGLAGVLSTDTQYF.

The CDR3 DNA reads TGTGCCAGTAGTTCGGGACAGGGGACCCTGAATCAGCCCCAGCATTTT. Residues: CASSSGQGTLNQPQHF. This chain links TRBV19 with TRBJ1-5, with 10 nucleotides matching TRBD1. The junction had 8 bases not matched to a gene; V was cut back by 5 bases and J by 4 bases. CDR1 LNHDA and CDR2 SQIVND come from the germline V gene (reference sequence). CDR3 length: 16 residues.

The V and J genes are TRBV12-5 and TRBJ1-5; 7 nucleotides match TRBD1. The CDR3 spans 18 residues. CDR1 is LGHNT and CDR2 is FRNRAP in the germline V gene. V was clipped by 7 bases and J by 0 bases; unmatched bases: 15. CDR3 residues: CASAPGGDSLISNQPQHF. The CDR3 bases are TGTGCTAGTGCCCCCGGTGGGGACAGCCTAATTAGCAATCAGCCCCAGCATTTT.

The rearrangement uses TRBV6-1 and TRBJ2-7; weak D call: TRBD1 (6 bases). CDR3 size: 14 residues. V lost 3 bases and J lost 3, with 12 bases in between. Germline V gene sequence: CDR1 MNHNS, CDR2 SASEGT. The CDR3 here is CASSDGAQGYEQYF. The CDR3, as DNA: TGTGCCAGCAGTGACGGGGCACAGGGCTACGAGCAGTACTTC.

The chain joins TRBV5-6 to TRBJ2-2, with TRBD1 identical over 7 bases. Germline-derived CDR1 and CDR2 are SGHDT and YYEEEE. J gave up 6 bases and V 5 bases, and 7 bases lay outside the gene matches. The CDR3 sequence is 14 residues long. The CDR3 DNA follows: TGTGCCAGCAGGGCGACAGGGCTGGCCGGGGAGCTGTTTTTT. Residues: CASRATGLAGELFF.

This chain joins TRBV5-1 and TRBJ2-1; 9 bases agree with TRBD2. Germline CDR1 is SGHRS and CDR2 is YFSETQ. The CDR3 is made up of 16 amino acids. Unmatched junction bases numbered 9, after V lost 0 bases and J lost 8 bases. This chain's CDR3 is CASSLDFSGSPDEQFF. The CDR3 nucleotides read TGCGCCAGCAGCTTGGATTTTAGCGGGAGTCCGGATGAGCAGTTCTTC.

The chain couples TRBV15 to TRBJ2-3, with 7 bases aligning to TRBD1. The junction had 8 bases not matched to a gene; V was cut back by 4 bases and J by 4 bases. Germline loops: CDR1 LNHNV, CDR2 YYDKDF (reference sequence). The CDR3 is 15 amino acids. The CDR3 spells CATSKLTGEPDTQYF. CDR3 bases: TGTGCCACCAGCAAATTAACAGGGGAGCCAGATACGCAGTATTTT.

The chain joins TRBV3-1 (or the pseudogene TRBV3-2) to TRBJ2-1; 11 nucleotides match TRBD2. Germline V gene sequence: CDR1 LGHDT, CDR2 YNNKEL (reference sequence). This CDR3 comprises 18 residues. After removal of 0 bases from V and 7 bases from J, the junction contained 11 bases not matched to a gene. The CDR3 sequence is CASSQDPPLAGGGNEQFF. CDR3 in DNA: TGTGCCAGCAGCCAAGACCCCCCGCTAGCGGGAGGAGGGAATGAGCAGTTCTTC.

This clone was counted between two and nine times. The chain uses TRBV27 and TRBJ2-2; maybe TRBD1 (5 bases). V was clipped by 5 bases and J by 3 bases, with 13 bases between them. The germline CDR1 and CDR2 sequences are MNHEY and SMNVEV (reference sequence). The CDR3 length is 15 residues. CDR3 region: CASSRVDSYTGELFF. CDR3 DNA sequence: TGTGCCAGCAGTAGAGTAGACAGTTACACCGGGGAGCTGTTTTTT.

This clone was observed at least ten times. V usage is TRBV19 and J usage is TRBJ2-1; the match to TRBD2 covers 16 bases. Germline V gene lookup returns CDR1 LNHDA and CDR2 SQIVND (reference sequence). The CDR3 has 17 residues. Germline trimming cut 7 bases from V and 10 bases from J; bases unmatched to any gene: 13. The CDR3 loop reads CASTPLGLAGGPGEQFF. In DNA, the CDR3 is TGTGCCAGTACCCCTCTGGGACTAGCGGGAGGGCCAGGGGAGCAGTTCTTC.

This clone was seen only a few times. This chain links TRBV2 with TRBJ2-7; no firm D call. This CDR3 is 11 amino acids long. Germline V CDR1 and CDR2: SNHLY, FYNNEI. The V gene lost 2 bases and the J gene lost 5 bases, with 4 bases spanning the gap. This chain's CDR3 is CASSELHEQYF. CDR3 nucleotide sequence: TGTGCCAGCAGTGAACTCCACGAGCAGTACTTC.

The chain joins TRBV7-9 to TRBJ2-1; TRBD2 matches 12 bases. This CDR3 comprises 16 residues. The V segment lost 5 bases and the J segment 4 bases; nucleotides outside the gene matches: 6. Germline CDR1 and CDR2: SEHNR and FQNEAQ (reference sequence). CDR3 DNA sequence: TGTGCCAGCAGCCCTACTAGCGGGAGGCAGTACAATGAGCAGTTCTTC. Translating gives CASSPTSGRQYNEQFF.

V is TRBV2 and J is TRBJ1-5; D is perhaps TRBD1 (6 bases). The germline V and J ends were trimmed by 6 bases and 3 bases, with 15 bases remaining between them. This CDR3 contains 15 residues. Per the germline V gene, CDR1 is SNHLY and CDR2 is FYNNEI. The CDR3 nucleotides read TGTGCCAGCAGGAGGACAGTAATTTCCAATCAGCCCCAGCATTTT. Protein product: CASRRTVISNQPQHF.